The rows below give T cell receptor beta chains drawn from one sample of a study of T cells after yellow fever vaccination. TCRdb itself ran the 5' RACE reads through MiXCR, one entry per CDR3 protein. The sample has 42,000 or so distinct CDR3 sequences, under 8% seen once; the top ten hold about 15%. The starting material was CD8+ T cells not binding an NS4B(214-222) dextramer, sorted from PBMCs, obtained 45 days after the yellow fever booster vaccination. The receptors were gathered from a man aged 30 to 39 who received the YFV17D yellow fever vaccine. The CDR3 runs from the conserved cysteine through the conserved F or W. A D gene is named only where the DNA matches it firmly. Clone sizes are given selectively: once, few, many, or a class where the clone is expanded.

J gene	D gene	V gene	clone size	CDR3 protein	CDR3 DNA
TRBJ2-3	TRBD2	TRBV27	many	CASSLPLSSGMSTDTQYF	TGTGCCAGCAGTTTGCCGTTGAGTAGCGGGATGAGCACAGATACGCAGTATTTT
TRBJ2-5	TRBD2	TRBV7-9	many	CASSTTSGIGETQYF	TGTGCCAGCAGCACGACTAGCGGGATAGGGGAGACCCAGTACTTC
TRBJ2-1	NA	TRBV7-9	many	CAGGRGNAEQFF	TGTGCCGGCGGCCGGGGGAACGCTGAGCAGTTCTTC
TRBJ2-7	NA	TRBV29-1	many	CSVEGGQNYEQYF	TGCAGCGTTGAAGGGGGGCAGAACTACGAGCAGTACTTC
TRBJ2-4	NA	TRBV7-9	many	CASSPLGIAKNIQYF	TGTGCCAGCAGCCCCTTGGGGATAGCCAAAAACATTCAGTACTTC
TRBJ2-7	NA	TRBV6-5	many	CASSRGAHHEQYF	TGTGCCAGCAGCCGGGGGGCTCACCACGAGCAGTACTTC
TRBJ2-1	TRBD2	TRBV7-9	many	CASRILAGGGNEQFF	TGTGCCAGCAGGATCCTAGCGGGAGGGGGCAATGAGCAGTTCTTC
TRBJ2-6	NA	TRBV18	NA	CASSPQQLEGSGANVLTF	TGTGCCAGCTCACCCCAGCAACTGGAAGGATCTGGGGCCAACGTCCTGACTTTC
TRBJ2-3	NA	TRBV5-1	many	CASTRAGSSTDTQYF	TGCGCCAGCACAAGGGCCGGATCCAGCACAGATACGCAGTATTTT
TRBJ2-3	NA	TRBV28	many	CASSLAKRAGTDTQYF	TGTGCCAGCAGTTTGGCAAAGAGAGCAGGGACAGATACGCAGTATTTT